The 28 T cell receptor beta chains reported below all come from one sample, sequenced in a study of OX40 agonist ivuxolimab in advanced cancers. The protocol used for the library was the immunoSEQ multiplex PCR assay. The immuneACCESS repertoire file appears here via TCRdb, limited to in-frame rearrangements. These files lack a portion of the clones; in checked studies, under half of the deficit traces to unresolved V genes, and the cause of the others is not known. In all, the sample holds some 64,000 clones, and about nine tenths of those were seen once. The ten biggest clones cover 0.67% of the sample. The sequences come from CD4+ or CD8+ T cells sorted from blood, collected in a trial of the OX40 agonist ivuxolimab. All receptors derive from an adult with an advanced solid tumor such as melanoma, head and neck, liver or kidney cancer.

The gene calls are TRBV7-9 and TRBJ1-1, with TRBD1 identical over 9 bases. Germline loops: CDR1 SEHNR, CDR2 FQNEAQ (reference sequence). V lost 5 bases, J lost 4 bases, and 17 bases stayed unmatched. CDR3 length: 18 amino acids. The CDR3 DNA follows: TGTGCCAGCAGCCATAGTGACAGGGGGATAAGTGTGGCCACTGAAGCTTTCTTT. Amino acids: CASSHSDRGISVATEAFF.

This chain connects TRBV29-1 to TRBJ2-3, with TRBD1 identical over 7 bases. V trimming: 4 bases; J trimming: 0 bases; junction bases outside the gene matches: 4. CDR1 and CDR2 from the germline V gene are SQVTM and ANQGSEA. The CDR3 is 14 amino acids. CDR3 loop: CSVARGLSTDTQYF. CDR3 nucleotide sequence: TGCAGCGTTGCTAGGGGGCTGAGCACAGATACGCAGTATTTT.

The chain joins TRBV19 to TRBJ1-2, with D unclear. Germline lookup yields CDR1 LNHDA and CDR2 SQIVND (reference sequence). Trimming removed 5 bases at V and 6 bases at J, with 7 bases between. The CDR3 loop spans 11 amino acids. This CDR3 is CASSSGDGYTF. CDR3 DNA sequence: TGTGCCAGTAGTTCAGGCGATGGCTACACCTTC.

The chain recombines TRBV5-1 with TRBJ2-5; D is unresolved. The V gene lost 0 bases and the J gene lost 5 bases, with 8 bases spanning the gap. CDR3 length: 13 residues. The germline CDR1 and CDR2 sequences are SGHRS and YFSETQ. The CDR3 DNA reads as TGCGCCAGCAGCTTGGGCAATGGCGAGACCCAGTACTTC. Translated: CASSLGNGETQYF.

To note about this clone: One end of the junction varies from germline; a read error may be responsible. V is TRBV7-7 and J is TRBJ2-3; 9 nucleotides align to TRBD2. Germline V lookup: CDR1 SSHAT, CDR2 FNYEAQ (reference sequence). The CDR3 runs 17 residues. In DNA, the CDR3 is TGTGCTAGCAGCGGACTGCCACTAGCGGGCGCCACAGATACGCAGTATTTT. Translating it yields CASSGLPLAGATDTQYF.

The sample holds a few counts of this clone. The chain recombines TRBV9 with TRBJ2-5, with 7 bases lining up with TRBD2. V was pared by 0 bases and J by 4 bases, with 6 bases of the junction left unmatched. Germline CDR1 SGDLS, CDR2 YYNGEE. This CDR3 has 15 residues. The CDR3 DNA is TGTGCCAGCAGCGTAGTAGGCGGGAGTGGAGAGACCCAGTACTTC. It specifies CASSVVGGSGETQYF.

In this sample, this clone turned up once. The chain has TRBV19 and TRBJ1-2; D is possibly TRBD1 (5 bases). Deletions cut 3 bases from V and 6 bases from J, with 11 bases between. Germline V CDR1 and CDR2: LNHDA, SQIVND (reference sequence). The CDR3 has 13 residues. The CDR3 DNA sequence: TGTGCCAGTAGTATTAGGGGAATGGATGGCTACACCTTC. Its protein product is CASSIRGMDGYTF.

The rearrangement joins TRBV6-7 to TRBJ2-1, with TRBD2 identical over 12 bases. TRBV6-7 is sorted into the ORF group, with uncertain function. CDR3 size: 16 residues. The V and J ends lost 6 bases and 6 bases, in that order; junction bases with no gene match: 9. In DNA, the CDR3 is TGTGCCAGCAGCCTCAGACTAGCGGGAGCTTTCAATGAGCAGTTCTTC. Its protein product is CASSLRLAGAFNEQFF.

The chain couples TRBV6-1 to TRBJ1-1; D possibly corresponds to TRBD1 (5 bases). The germline V gene has CDR1 MNHNS and CDR2 SASEGT. The CDR3 spans 15 residues. V lost 6 bases and J lost 5, with 19 bases in between. As DNA, the CDR3 is TGTGCCAGCAGGTGGGGGAGGGGCAGGGTTACTGAAGCTTTCTTT. This codes for CASRWGRGRVTEAFF.

This clone was counted once. The gene calls are TRBV5-4 and TRBJ1-2, with D uncertain. Trimming cost V 3 bases and J 2 bases, with 5 bases left between them. The CDR3 covers 12 residues. The germline gives CDR1 SGHNT, CDR2 YYREEE (reference sequence). As DNA, the CDR3 is TGTGCCAGCAGCTCGGAAAACTATGGCTACACCTTC. Its protein is CASSSENYGYTF.

The rearrangement links TRBV7-6 to TRBJ1-1; D ambiguous. The CDR3 totals 15 residues. CDR1 SGHVS and CDR2 FNYEAQ come from the germline V gene. The V end lost 2 bases, the J end lost 3 bases, and 13 bases lay between the germline ends. The CDR3 sequence: CASSLQEGLHTEAFF. The CDR3 DNA sequence: TGTGCCAGCAGCTTACAGGAAGGGTTACACACTGAAGCTTTCTTT.

As concerns this clone: The junction departs from germline at one end; a sequencing error may be responsible. V and J are TRBV7-9 and TRBJ1-5; D unresolved. CDR1 and CDR2 (germline): SEHNR, FQNEAQ (reference sequence). The length of the CDR3 is 10 residues. The CDR3 region has the DNA TGTGCCGGCAGCCCTCAGCCCCAGCATTTT. The encoded protein is CAGSPQPQHF.

The chain employs TRBV30 and TRBJ1-5, with 7 bases identical to TRBD1. With 2 bases clipped from V and 6 bases from J, the junction kept 10 bases outside the gene matches. CDR1 and CDR2 (germline): GTSNPN, SVGIG (reference sequence). This CDR3 has 15 amino acids. The CDR3 DNA reads TGTGCCTGGAGTCACCCTGACAGGGTAGTTCAGCCCCAGCATTTT. Its protein product is CAWSHPDRVVQPQHF.

The sample holds a few counts of this clone. The chain employs TRBV7-9 and TRBJ1-1, with D maybe TRBD1 (6 bases). The CDR3 spans 14 residues. Germline CDR1 SEHNR, CDR2 FQNEAQ (reference sequence). Trimming stripped 3 bases from V and 5 bases from J, with 13 bases between. The CDR3 loop is CASSLLEGGTEAFF. Here the CDR3 DNA reads TGTGCCAGCAGCTTGTTAGAAGGGGGGACTGAAGCTTTCTTT.

This chain uses TRBV5-1 with TRBJ2-7; 7 nucleotides align to TRBD1. This CDR3 has 14 residues. Germline trimming cut 4 bases from V and 4 bases from J; bases unmatched to any gene: 8. The V gene's germline CDR1 is SGHRS and CDR2 YFSETQ. The CDR3: CASSGTAGEYEQYF. The CDR3 bases are TGCGCCAGCAGCGGGACAGCCGGGGAATACGAGCAGTACTTC.

The gene calls are TRBV29-1 and TRBJ2-1, with 8 bases aligning to TRBD2. The germline V gene encodes CDR1 SQVTM and CDR2 ANQGSEA. The CDR3 runs 16 residues. The trim removed 7 bases at V and 12 bases at J, leaving 23 bases unmatched. The CDR3 nucleotides read TGCAGCGCCTCGACAACTAGCGGAGGGGCCTCTCTCGGGCAGTTCTTC. It yields the protein CSASTTSGGASLGQFF.

The chain joins TRBV6-1 to TRBJ2-5, with 7 bases aligning to TRBD2. This CDR3 is built from 14 residues. With V trimmed by 6 bases and J by 4 bases, 8 bases remained unmatched. The germline V gene encodes CDR1 MNHNS and CDR2 SASEGT. The CDR3 bases are TGTGCCAGCAGGGTTTCGCGGGAGAGAGAGACCCAGTACTTC. Translated: CASRVSRERETQYF.

The chain has TRBV19 and TRBJ2-3; 8 nucleotides agree with TRBD2. V gave up 2 bases and J gave up 8 bases; unmatched junction bases: 12. Germline V gene sequence: CDR1 LNHDA, CDR2 SQIVND (reference sequence). CDR3 length equals 16 residues. CDR3 residues: CASSISGRAIEITQYF. The CDR3, as DNA: TGTGCCAGTAGTATATCCGGGAGGGCCATAGAGATTACGCAGTATTTT.

The CDR3 region is CASSRTSGRRFYEQYF. DNA of the CDR3: TGTGCCAGCAGCCGGACTAGCGGGAGGAGGTTCTACGAGCAGTACTTC. The J gene is TRBJ2-7, the V gene TRBV28, with TRBD2 matching 14 bases. The CDR3 consists of 16 residues. Per germline, CDR1 MDHEN and CDR2 SYDVKM. Trimming took 6 bases from V and 3 from J; bases not matched to a gene: 7.

This chain uses TRBV19 with TRBJ2-5, with TRBD2 as a possible D gene (5 bases). The V end was cut by 5 bases, the J end by 1 base, with 11 bases between. Germline V gene data show CDR1 as LNHDA and CDR2 as SQIVND (reference sequence). This CDR3 has 14 residues. The CDR3 loop is CASSGVGVQETQYF. The CDR3 region has the DNA TGTGCCAGTAGTGGGGTCGGGGTCCAAGAGACCCAGTACTTC.

The chain couples TRBV27 to TRBJ2-1; TRBD2 aligns across 8 bases. The CDR3 is 13 amino acids. CDR1 and CDR2 (germline): MNHEY, SMNVEV (reference sequence). The V and J ends lost 1 base and 9 bases, in that order; junction bases with no gene match: 2. The DNA for the CDR3 is TGTGCCAGCAGTTTATTGACTAGCGTTGAGCAGTTCTTC. Its translation is CASSLLTSVEQFF.

The CDR3 region is CASSPAPSGRGELFF. CDR3 nucleotide sequence: TGTGCCAGCAGCCCGGCACCTAGCGGGAGAGGGGAGCTGTTTTTT. This chain joins TRBV7-3 and TRBJ2-2; 10 bases line up with TRBD2. The CDR3 totals 15 residues. CDR1 is SGHTA, CDR2 FQGTGA, per germline. Trimming removed 5 bases from V and 8 bases from J; junction bases left unmatched: 8.

This chain joins TRBV28 and TRBJ1-4; D is possibly TRBD1 (5 bases). Germline V gene data show CDR1 as MDHEN and CDR2 as SYDVKM. The CDR3 is made up of 15 amino acids. With 6 bases removed from V and 8 bases from J, the gap between germline ends came to 19 bases. Here the CDR3 reads CASSPMEGLSEKLFF. CDR3 coding DNA: TGTGCCAGCAGCCCCATGGAGGGGTTAAGCGAAAAACTGTTTTTT.

This clone was detected only once. The chain couples TRBV5-1 to TRBJ1-5, with no clear D. CDR1 is SGHRS and CDR2 is YFSETQ in the germline V gene. The V gene lost 4 bases and the J gene lost 0 bases, with 14 bases spanning the gap. The length of the CDR3 is 16 residues. CDR3 nucleotide sequence: TGCGCCAGCAGCCCCGGGTCCCTGAATAGCAATCAGCCCCAGCATTTT. The encoded protein is CASSPGSLNSNQPQHF.

The genes are TRBV5-5 and TRBJ2-3, with D perhaps TRBD1 (5 bases). There are 16 residues in the CDR3. Germline V gene lookup returns CDR1 SGHKS and CDR2 YYEKEE (reference sequence). The germline V and J ends were trimmed by 0 bases and 2 bases, with 13 bases remaining between them. The CDR3 coding sequence is TGTGCCAGCAGCTTGGCCCCGAGACAGATCACAGATACGCAGTATTTT. Its translation is CASSLAPRQITDTQYF. The whole variable domain, remainder taken from reference TRBV5-5 and TRBJ2-3, is DAGVTQSPTHLIKTRGQQVTLRCSPISGHKSVSWYQQVLGQGPQFIFQYYEKEERGRGNFPDRFSARQFPNYSSELNVNALLLGDSALYLCASSLAPRQITDTQYFGPGTRLTVL.

V usage is TRBV2 and J usage is TRBJ2-3; D is unresolved. Germline values: CDR1 SNHLY, CDR2 FYNNEI. This CDR3 comprises 13 residues. V was cut by 6 bases and J by 2 bases, with 9 bases left in between. The CDR3, as DNA: TGTGCCAGCAGAGACGACTCCACAGATACGCAGTATTTT. This sequence encodes CASRDDSTDTQYF.

This rearrangement joins TRBV10-3 to TRBJ2-3, with D possibly TRBD1 on 5 matching bases. The V end was cut by 5 bases, the J end by 2 bases, with 11 bases between. CDR3 length equals 14 residues. Germline assignment: CDR1 ENHRY and CDR2 SYGVKD. CDR3 region: CAISLQALTDTQYF. CDR3 DNA sequence: TGTGCCATCAGTCTACAGGCCCTCACAGATACGCAGTATTTT.

V is TRBV5-1 and J is TRBJ1-2; D remains ambiguous. The CDR3 runs to 15 residues. Trimming took 0 bases from V and 4 from J, leaving 13 bases between them. CDR1 and CDR2 (germline): SGHRS, YFSETQ. DNA of the CDR3: TGCGCCAGCAGCTTGGGAGGGCTGGAGGCCTATGGCTACACCTTC. This gives the protein CASSLGGLEAYGYTF.